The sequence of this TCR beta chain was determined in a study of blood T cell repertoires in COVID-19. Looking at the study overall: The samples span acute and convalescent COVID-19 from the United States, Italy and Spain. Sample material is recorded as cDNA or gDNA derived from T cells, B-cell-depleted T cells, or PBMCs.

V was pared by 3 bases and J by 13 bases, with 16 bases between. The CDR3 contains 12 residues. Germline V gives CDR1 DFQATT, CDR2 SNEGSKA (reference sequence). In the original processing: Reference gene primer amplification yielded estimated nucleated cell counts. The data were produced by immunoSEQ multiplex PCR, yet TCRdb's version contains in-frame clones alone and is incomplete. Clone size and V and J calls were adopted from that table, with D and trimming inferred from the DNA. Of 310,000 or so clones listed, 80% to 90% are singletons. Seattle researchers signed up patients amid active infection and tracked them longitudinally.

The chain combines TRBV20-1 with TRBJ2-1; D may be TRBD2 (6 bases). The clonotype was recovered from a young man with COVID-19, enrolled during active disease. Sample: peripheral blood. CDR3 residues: CSASRVSGGQFF. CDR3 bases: TGCAGTGCTAGTCGGGTTAGCGGTGGCCAGTTCTTC.